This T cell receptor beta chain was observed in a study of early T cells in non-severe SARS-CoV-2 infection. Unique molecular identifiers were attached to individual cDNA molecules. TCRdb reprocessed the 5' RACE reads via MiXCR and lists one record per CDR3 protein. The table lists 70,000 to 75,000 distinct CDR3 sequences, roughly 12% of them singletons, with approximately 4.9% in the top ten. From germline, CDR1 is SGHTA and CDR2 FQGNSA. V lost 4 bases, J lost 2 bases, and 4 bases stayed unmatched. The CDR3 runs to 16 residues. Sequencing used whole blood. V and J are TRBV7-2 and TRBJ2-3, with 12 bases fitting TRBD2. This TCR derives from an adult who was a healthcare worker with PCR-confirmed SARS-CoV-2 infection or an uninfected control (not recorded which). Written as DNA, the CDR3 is TGTGCCAGCAGCTACGGACTAGCGGGGAACACAGATACGCAGTATTTT. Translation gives CASSYGLAGNTDTQYF.